Below are 16 T cell receptor beta chains sequenced from a single sample in a study of blood T cell repertoires in COVID-19. Data came from immunoSEQ multiplex PCR; TCRdb stores just in-frame clones and leaves some out. The sample carries approximately 280,000 clones, around nine tenths recorded once. Sequenced: PBMCs or T cells enriched from blood (not recorded which). The receptors here all came from a woman aged 40 to 50 who had recovered from COVID-19.

This clone was detected once. The chain employs TRBV2 and TRBJ2-5, with 13 positions matching TRBD2. Germline V gives CDR1 SNHLY, CDR2 FYNNEI. V was pared by 5 bases and J by 1 base, with 7 bases of the junction left unmatched. The CDR3 runs 17 residues. CDR3 residues: CASSRLAGGTLQETQYF. Here the CDR3 DNA reads TGTGCCAGCAGTAGACTAGCGGGAGGAACCCTCCAAGAGACCCAGTACTTC.

This chain connects TRBV7-8 to TRBJ2-7; 8 bases map to TRBD1. The CDR3 totals 14 residues. Germline V lookup: CDR1 SGHVS, CDR2 FQNEAQ. The V gene end was trimmed by 3 bases and the J gene end by 4 bases; junction bases not matched to a gene: 5. The CDR3: CASSFLTGGYEQYF. The CDR3 DNA follows: TGTGCCAGCAGCTTTTTAACAGGGGGATACGAGCAGTACTTC.

The rearrangement joins TRBV7-4 to TRBJ1-3; D unresolved. V was trimmed by 5 bases and J by 0 bases, leaving 26 bases between them. Germline values: CDR1 SGHVT, CDR2 SQSDAQ. CDR3 length equals 20 residues. The CDR3 loop reads CASSPKSQVASFGSGNTIYF. The CDR3 DNA sequence: TGTGCCAGCAGCCCCAAATCTCAGGTCGCTTCCTTTGGCTCTGGAAACACCATATATTTT.

DNA of the CDR3: TGTGCCAGCAGCTTAGGAAGCGCTACTGCGGCAGATACGCAGTATTTT. Its translation: CASSLGSATAADTQYF. The chain is built from TRBV7-3 and TRBJ2-3; no clear D. The CDR3 contains 16 residues. The germline V gene has CDR1 SGHTA and CDR2 FQGTGA. V was shortened by 2 bases and J by 4 bases, with 16 bases between the two germline ends.

The chain employs TRBV27 and TRBJ1-2; D is perhaps TRBD1 (5 bases). The CDR3 extends over 16 amino acids. V dropped 2 bases and J dropped 8 bases, with 21 bases sitting between them. Per germline, CDR1 MNHEY and CDR2 SMNVEV (reference sequence). CDR3 sequence: CASSLSGGGSLEGYTF. CDR3 nucleotides: TGTGCCAGCAGTTTAAGTGGGGGGGGGTCCCTGGAGGGCTACACCTTC.

In its sample, this clone was seen once. This chain joins TRBV11-3 and TRBJ1-1, with D unclear. Trimming shortened V by 5 bases and J by 0 bases, and 7 bases separated the two germline ends. Germline CDR1 is SGHNT and CDR2 is YENEEA. The CDR3 extends over 13 amino acids. DNA of the CDR3: TGTGCCAGCAGCCTTACAGTGAACACTGAAGCTTTCTTT. Encoded protein: CASSLTVNTEAFF.

The V call is TRBV7-9, the J call TRBJ1-4; no definite D call. Germline CDR1 and CDR2: SEHNR and FQNEAQ (reference sequence). Trimming removed 2 bases from V and 7 bases from J, with 11 bases in between. The CDR3 has 14 residues. CDR3 sequence (DNA): TGTGCCAGCAGCTTAAAAGGAGGAGGTGAAAAACTGTTTTTT. It translates to CASSLKGGGEKLFF.

The CDR3 protein is CASSLGSEHYGYTF. Written as DNA, the CDR3 is TGTGCCAGCAGCTTAGGCTCAGAACACTATGGCTACACCTTC. This chain joins TRBV7-9 and TRBJ1-2; D gene uncertain. Germline V CDR1 and CDR2: SEHNR, FQNEAQ (reference sequence). The V and J ends lost 1 base and 3 bases respectively, with 9 bases between them. This CDR3 contains 14 residues.

This rearrangement joins TRBV11-3 to TRBJ2-1; TRBD2 matches at 10 bases. Germline V CDR1 and CDR2: SGHNT, YENEEA. The J segment lost 1 base and the V segment lost 0 bases, leaving 6 bases of the junction unmatched. The CDR3 is made up of 18 amino acids. The CDR3 spells CASSLDGIAGGSYNEQFF. CDR3 nucleotide sequence: TGTGCCAGCAGCTTAGACGGTATAGCGGGAGGTTCCTACAATGAGCAGTTCTTC. Together with reference TRBV11-3 and TRBJ2-1, the CDR3 gives the full variable domain: EAGVVQSPRYKIIEKKQPVAFWCNPISGHNTLYWYLQNLGQGPELLIRYENEEAVDDSQLPKDRFSAERLKGVDSTLKIQPAELGDSAVYLCASSLDGIAGGSYNEQFFGPGTRLTVL.

The V call is TRBV7-9, the J call TRBJ2-2; 7 bases are shared with TRBD1. Unmatched junction bases numbered 21, after V lost 7 bases and J lost 1 base. Germline V gene sequence: CDR1 SEHNR, CDR2 FQNEAQ (reference sequence). This CDR3 has 20 amino acids. The CDR3 DNA follows: TGTGCCAGCACCCCCGGCGGTGCTCAGCCGGGACAGAAGAACACCGGGGAGCTGTTTTTT. It is translated as CASTPGGAQPGQKNTGELFF.

This chain links TRBV28 with TRBJ2-7, with 8 bases aligning to TRBD1. With V trimmed by 7 bases and J by 5 bases, 4 bases remained unmatched. The germline gives CDR1 MDHEN, CDR2 SYDVKM. This CDR3 spans 12 amino acids. CDR3: CASTGQAHEQYF. CDR3 DNA sequence: TGTGCCAGCACGGGACAGGCACACGAGCAGTACTTC.

The rearrangement joins TRBV11-2 to TRBJ2-7, with 7 bases fitting TRBD1. Germline-derived CDR1 and CDR2 are SGHAT and FQNNGV. The CDR3 length is 13 residues. Trimming cost V 8 bases and J 4 bases; bases outside gene matches: 8. As DNA, the CDR3 is TGTGCCAGCCACAGGGGAGTAGGTTACGAGCAGTACTTC. This codes for CASHRGVGYEQYF.

V and J are TRBV7-9 and TRBJ2-1, with 11 bases fitting TRBD2. The trim removed 5 bases at V and 6 bases at J, leaving 9 bases unmatched. The CDR3 sequence is 16 residues long. The germline V gene has CDR1 SEHNR and CDR2 FQNEAQ (reference sequence). CDR3 in DNA: TGTGCCAGCAGCCAGATACTAGCGGGAGCTGGCAATGAGCAGTTCTTC. Translating gives CASSQILAGAGNEQFF.

The rearrangement joins TRBV18 to TRBJ1-6, with D uncertain. The CDR3 extends over 14 amino acids. V was pared by 3 bases and J by 8 bases, with 11 bases between. CDR1 is KGHSH, CDR2 LQKENI, per germline. DNA for the CDR3: TGTGCCAGCTCACCTCGAAGAGCCGATTCACCCCTCCACTTT. It codes for CASSPRRADSPLHF. Based on the CDR3 plus reference TRBV18 and TRBJ1-6, the full variable domain is NAGVMQNPRHLVRRRGQEARLRCSPMKGHSHVYWYRQLPEEGLKFMVYLQKENIIDESGMPKERFSAEFPKEGPSILRIQQVVRGDSAAYFCASSPRRADSPLHFGNGTRLTVT.

The table lists this clone with a few counts. The chain carries TRBV30 and TRBJ1-6, with 7 bases identical to TRBD1. V trimming: 4 bases; J trimming: 9 bases; junction bases outside the gene matches: 6. CDR3 length equals 13 residues. From germline, CDR1 is GTSNPN and CDR2 SVGIG (reference sequence). CDR3 in DNA: TGTGCCTGGAAGGGCAGGGGGGTTTCACCCCTCCACTTT. Translated, it gives CAWKGRGVSPLHF.

The chain employs TRBV19 and TRBJ2-2, with D perhaps TRBD1 (6 bases). V was trimmed by 5 bases and J by 6 bases, leaving 13 bases between them. Germline V gene data show CDR1 as LNHDA and CDR2 as SQIVND (reference sequence). The CDR3 runs 14 residues. The CDR3 DNA reads TGTGCCAGTAGTCCCAGGGGAATGGCCGGGGAGCTGTTTTTT. Translating it yields CASSPRGMAGELFF.